Below are 10 T cell receptor beta chains sequenced from a single sample in a study of cytomegalovirus exposure and HLA in healthy donors (dated by TCRdb to 2015 to 2018). The method was the immunoSEQ multiplex PCR assay. Not all clones reach the TCRdb copy of this immuneACCESS table, which keeps in-frame sequences only. Checked studies attribute under half of the gap to unresolved V genes and leave the rest unexplained. This sample comprises 110,000 or so clones, roughly nine tenths of them detected only once. The top ten constitute around 3.6% of the sample. Sequenced input: PBMCs. Every receptor here comes from a woman aged 18-30 years in good health and CMV-seropositive.

This chain joins TRBV6-5 and TRBJ2-1, with D possibly TRBD2 on 5 matching bases. Looked up from germline, CDR1 is MNHEY and CDR2 is SVGAGI. The length of the CDR3 is 14 residues. Trimming shortened V by 6 bases and J by 3 bases, and 12 bases separated the two germline ends. The CDR3 protein is CASSERAHYNEQFF. The DNA of the CDR3 is TGTGCCAGCAGCGAGAGGGCCCACTACAATGAGCAGTTCTTC.

The V gene is TRBV25-1, the J gene TRBJ2-1; D possibly corresponds to TRBD2 (5 bases). V shed 3 bases and J shed 2 bases, with 17 bases lying between them. The length of the CDR3 is 17 residues. Per germline, CDR1 MGHDK and CDR2 SYGVNS. The CDR3 DNA reads as TGTGCCAGCAGTGATCGGGCGGGTCTAAGCGCCTACAATGAGCAGTTCTTC. Encoded protein: CASSDRAGLSAYNEQFF.

Details on this clone: One junction end does not reproduce the germline sequence, and a read error may be involved. Other DNA sequences within the sample encode an identical CDR3. J is TRBJ1-2 and V is TRBV28, with 8 nucleotides matching TRBD1. The germline V gene encodes CDR1 MDHEN and CDR2 SYDVKM. The CDR3 has 14 amino acids. This chain's CDR3 is CASRVRGRAYGYTF. DNA of the CDR3: TGTGCCAGCAGGGTCAGGGGGCGCGCCTATGGTTACACCTTC.

This chain uses TRBV12-5 with TRBJ2-1, with D possibly being TRBD2 (7 bases). V lost 0 bases and J 8 bases, leaving 17 bases between the germline ends. The CDR3 loop spans 16 amino acids. From germline, CDR1 is LGHNT and CDR2 FRNRAP. CDR3 DNA: TGTGCTAGTGGTTTGGTACTCCACCAGGGGAGGGATGAGCAGTTCTTC. This translates into CASGLVLHQGRDEQFF.

This chain links TRBV2 with TRBJ2-1, with D perhaps matching TRBD2 (6 bases). The CDR3 extends over 14 amino acids. CDR1 is SNHLY, CDR2 FYNNEI, per germline. The germline V and J ends were trimmed by 4 bases and 7 bases, with 14 bases remaining between them. CDR3 DNA sequence: TGTGCCAGCAGTGCGACTAGGTCCCTGAATGAGCAGTTCTTC. Its protein product is CASSATRSLNEQFF.

This chain connects TRBV14 to TRBJ2-7, with D possibly TRBD1 on 6 matching bases. V lost 1 base to trimming and J lost 7 bases, with 14 bases between them. The CDR3 sequence is 14 residues long. The germline V gene has CDR1 SGHDN and CDR2 FVKESK. CDR3 residues: CASSQARGFGEQYF. The CDR3, as DNA: TGTGCCAGCAGCCAAGCAAGGGGGTTCGGGGAGCAGTACTTC.

DNA for the CDR3: TGTGCCAGCAGCTGGAATGGGGGGGGATGGACTGAAGCTTTCTTT. Its protein is CASSWNGGGWTEAFF. The chain has TRBV5-4 and TRBJ1-1; possible D gene TRBD1, 5 bases. Germline CDR1 is SGHNT and CDR2 is YYREEE (reference sequence). Trimming removed 3 bases from V and 5 bases from J, with 17 bases in between. The CDR3 loop spans 15 amino acids.

This clone has just a few counts. V usage is TRBV7-9 and J usage is TRBJ1-3; D is ambiguous. V shed 4 bases and J shed 4 bases, with 5 bases lying between them. This CDR3 spans 12 amino acids. From germline, CDR1 is SEHNR and CDR2 FQNEAQ (reference sequence). The CDR3 protein is CASSYLGNTIYF. In DNA form, the CDR3 reads TGTGCCAGCAGCTACCTAGGAAACACCATATATTTT.

The rearrangement links TRBV9 to TRBJ1-5; tentative D call: TRBD1 (5 bases). The CDR3 spans 13 residues. Trimming took 4 bases from V and 3 from J, leaving 8 bases between them. The germline V gene encodes CDR1 SGDLS and CDR2 YYNGEE. CDR3 protein: CASSPGPNQPQHF. CDR3 nucleotide sequence: TGTGCCAGCAGCCCAGGGCCCAATCAGCCCCAGCATTTT.

The chain recombines TRBV5-4 with TRBJ1-1, with D perhaps TRBD1 (5 bases). V was pared by 4 bases and J by 5 bases, with 18 bases between. Germline-derived CDR1 and CDR2 are SGHNT and YYREEE (reference sequence). The CDR3 extends over 15 amino acids. The CDR3 nucleotides are TGTGCCAGCAGCCCAACGGGGGGAAGGAGGACTGAAGCTTTCTTT. The encoded protein is CASSPTGGRRTEAFF.